A single sample is the source of the 15 T cell receptor beta chains below, sequenced in a study of graft-versus-host responses after intestinal transplantation. Sequencing was performed with immunoSEQ multiplex PCR; in TCRdb, only in-frame clones are kept and a portion is missing. Of tens of thousands of clones listed, roughly 92% were seen once; the top ten hold about 6.7%. The sequenced sample was bone marrow, obtained approximately 700 days after intestinal transplantation. Source of these receptors: a human patient who received an intestinal transplant, so some T cells may come from the graft donor.

J is TRBJ1-5 and V is TRBV6-5; D is unresolved. V lost 5 bases to trimming and J lost 7 bases, with 12 bases between them. The CDR3 is 13 amino acids. The germline CDR1 and CDR2 sequences are MNHEY and SVGAGI. CDR3 sequence: CASSRSSGQPQHF. The CDR3 nucleotides are TGTGCCAGCAGTCGATCCAGTGGGCAGCCCCAGCATTTT.

The CDR3, as DNA: TGCGCCAGCAGCCGAGGCGGCGGGTGGACCACTGGCACAGATACGCAGTATTTT. Protein: CASSRGGGWTTGTDTQYF. This chain uses TRBV4-1 with TRBJ2-3, with D possibly matching TRBD2 (5 bases). The CDR3 is made up of 18 amino acids. Germline lookup yields CDR1 MGHRA and CDR2 YSYEKL. Between the trimmed V and J ends, which lost 4 bases and 1 base, there was a span of 21 bases.

The table lists this clone with a count of one. V and J are TRBV27 and TRBJ2-7; perhaps TRBD1 as D (6 bases). CDR1 MNHEY and CDR2 SMNVEV come from the germline V gene (reference sequence). The V gene lost 6 bases and the J gene lost 3 bases, with 18 bases spanning the gap. The CDR3 runs to 15 residues. CDR3 sequence: CASRSKSRGSYEQYF. The CDR3 DNA sequence: TGTGCCAGCAGATCAAAGAGTAGGGGGAGCTACGAGCAGTACTTC.

The V call is TRBV7-2, the J call TRBJ2-1; D is perhaps TRBD1 (6 bases). This CDR3 has 14 residues. The V end lost 6 bases, the J end lost 11 bases, and 20 bases lay between the germline ends. Per germline, CDR1 SGHTA and CDR2 FQGNSA. The CDR3 sequence is CASRPTGFKPQQFF. The CDR3 nucleotides read TGTGCCAGCAGACCAACAGGGTTTAAGCCTCAGCAGTTCTTC.

This clone was seen only a few times. The chain is built from TRBV12-5 and TRBJ1-6; D is perhaps TRBD1 (5 bases). The length of the CDR3 is 13 residues. The V end was cut by 6 bases, the J end by 7 bases, with 10 bases between. CDR1 LGHNT and CDR2 FRNRAP come from the germline V gene. CDR3 DNA sequence: TGTGCTAGTGGGGGACTGGGGAATTCACCCCTCCACTTT. This codes for CASGGLGNSPLHF. The entire variable domain, with the rest obtained from reference TRBV12-5 and TRBJ1-6, is as follows: DARVTQTPRHKVTEMGQEVTMRCQPILGHNTVFWYRQTMMQGLELLAYFRNRAPLDDSGMPKDRFSAEMPDATLATLKIQPSEPRDSAVYFCASGGLGNSPLHFGNGTRLTVT.

This clone was picked up many times. This chain links TRBV6-4 with TRBJ1-3; D not certain. Germline values: CDR1 MRHNA, CDR2 SNTAGT. V was trimmed by 0 bases and J by 0 bases, leaving 12 bases between them. CDR3 size: 17 residues. CDR3 coding DNA: TGTGCCAGCAGTGACTCGAGGCGGACCTCCTCTGGAAACACCATATATTTT. This codes for CASSDSRRTSSGNTIYF.

The chain carries TRBV10-1 and TRBJ1-2, with 7 bases matching TRBD1. There are 15 residues in the CDR3. The V segment lost 0 bases and the J segment 4 bases; nucleotides outside the gene matches: 5. Germline lookup yields CDR1 WNHNN and CDR2 SYGVQD (reference sequence). In DNA form, the CDR3 reads TGCGCCAGCAGTGAGTCAGTGGGACAGCTCTATGGCTACACCTTC. This translates into CASSESVGQLYGYTF.

The gene calls are TRBV6-6 and TRBJ2-6, with D uncertain. Looked up from germline, CDR1 is MNHNY and CDR2 is SVGAGI (reference sequence). Trimming stripped 6 bases from V and 4 bases from J, with 10 bases between. This CDR3 has 14 amino acids. The CDR3, as DNA: TGTGCCAGCAGGGACCAACCCGGGGCCAACGTCCTGACTTTC. This gives the protein CASRDQPGANVLTF.

The rearrangement uses TRBV9 and TRBJ2-1; D perhaps matches TRBD2 (6 bases). V lost 4 bases and J lost 10, with 18 bases in between. The CDR3 is made up of 14 amino acids. CDR1 and CDR2 from the germline V gene are SGDLS and YYNGEE. CDR3 sequence reads: CASSTGEAILEQFF. The CDR3 nucleotides are TGTGCCAGCAGCACCGGGGAGGCAATCCTCGAGCAGTTCTTC. The whole variable domain, filled in from reference TRBV9 and TRBJ2-1, reads DSGVTQTPKHLITATGQRVTLRCSPRSGDLSVYWYQQSLDQGLQFLIQYYNGEERAKGNILERFSAQQFPDLHSELNLSSLELGDSALYFCASSTGEAILEQFFGPGTRLTVL.

The genes are TRBV29-1 and TRBJ2-7, with 8 bases matching TRBD2. CDR1 and CDR2 (germline): SQVTM, ANQGSEA. The CDR3 loop spans 13 amino acids. The V segment lost 7 bases and the J segment 3 bases; nucleotides outside the gene matches: 8. CDR3 loop: CSASGGRDYEQYF. CDR3 DNA: TGCAGCGCCAGCGGGGGCCGCGACTACGAGCAGTACTTC.

The gene calls are TRBV6-1 and TRBJ2-1, with D unclear. Per the germline V gene, CDR1 is MNHNS and CDR2 is SASEGT. There are 14 residues in the CDR3. Trimming shortened V by 10 bases and J by 0 bases, and 13 bases separated the two germline ends. CDR3 nucleotide sequence: TGTGCCACTAAGTACGACCCCTCCTACAATGAGCAGTTCTTC. The encoded protein is CATKYDPSYNEQFF.

The rearrangement uses TRBV4-2 and TRBJ1-4; D gene unclear. CDR3 length equals 15 residues. Germline loops: CDR1 LGHNA, CDR2 YNFKEQ. Between the trimmed V and J ends, which lost 0 bases and 8 bases, there was a span of 13 bases. The CDR3 is CASSQEEGRLEKLFF. The CDR3 nucleotides are TGTGCCAGCAGCCAAGAGGAAGGGAGACTCGAAAAACTGTTTTTT.

The chain carries TRBV14 and TRBJ2-1, with D uncertain. The CDR3 sequence is 17 residues long. CDR1 and CDR2 from the germline V gene are SGHDN and FVKESK. Trimming took off 0 bases at V and 8 bases at J, with 20 bases between the two ends. In nucleotides, the CDR3 is TGTGCCAGCAGCCAAGATTTGGGCACCCAGCGAGGCCATGAGCAGTTCTTC. Protein product: CASSQDLGTQRGHEQFF.

V is TRBV6-1 and J is TRBJ2-5; TRBD1 agrees at 9 bases. With V trimmed by 7 bases and J by 5 bases, 11 bases remained unmatched. This CDR3 region has 15 residues. Per the germline V gene, CDR1 is MNHNS and CDR2 is SASEGT. The CDR3 loop reads CASTDPQGAGETQYF. The DNA of the CDR3 is TGTGCCAGCACCGATCCACAGGGGGCCGGGGAGACCCAGTACTTC.

This chain uses TRBV6-5 with TRBJ2-1; the D gene could be TRBD1 or TRBD2 (6 bases each). This CDR3 has 14 amino acids. V gave up 6 bases and J gave up 9 bases, with 18 bases separating them. Germline V gene sequence: CDR1 MNHEY, CDR2 SVGAGI. DNA for the CDR3: TGTGCCAGCAGGGATTGGGGGGAAGGGGGTGAGCAGTTCTTC. It codes for CASRDWGEGGEQFF.